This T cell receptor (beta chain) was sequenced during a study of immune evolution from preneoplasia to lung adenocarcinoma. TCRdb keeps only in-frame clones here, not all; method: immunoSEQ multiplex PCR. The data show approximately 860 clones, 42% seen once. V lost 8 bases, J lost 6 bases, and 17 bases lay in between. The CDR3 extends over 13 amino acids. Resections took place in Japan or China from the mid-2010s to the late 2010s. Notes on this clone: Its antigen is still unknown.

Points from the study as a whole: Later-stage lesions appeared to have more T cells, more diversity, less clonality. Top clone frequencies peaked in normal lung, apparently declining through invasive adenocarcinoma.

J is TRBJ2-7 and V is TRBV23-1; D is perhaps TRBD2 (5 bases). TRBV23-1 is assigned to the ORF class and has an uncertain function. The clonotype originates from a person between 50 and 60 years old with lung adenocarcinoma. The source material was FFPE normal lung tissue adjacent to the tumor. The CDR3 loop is CASGERAGLEQYF. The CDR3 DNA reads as TGCGCCAGCGGGGAGAGGGCAGGTCTCGAGCAGTACTTC.